Listed below are T cell receptor beta chains from one sample, sequenced in a study of beta chain features in type 1 diabetes. TCRdb's table, derived via immunoSEQ multiplex PCR, lists solely in-frame clones and lacks some. The repertoire holds approximately 130,000 clones, with around a sixth as singletons. The sequenced sample was central memory CD4+ T cells from blood. The source is a young man with type 1 diabetes. Each CDR3 is given with its conserved first and last residue. The D gene is left open where the match is weak. Part of the rows lack a size; the others show once, few, many or a class for expanded clones.

clone_size	v_call	j_call	d_call	cdr3_aa	cdr3_nt
.	TRBV7-2	TRBJ2-4	.	CASSLSTAGKNIQYF	TGTGCCAGCAGCTTAAGCACCGCGGGCAAAAACATTCAGTACTTC
.	TRBV11-2	TRBJ2-3	TRBD2	CASSPGGGPDTQYF	TGTGCCAGCAGCCCCGGCGGGGGTCCAGATACGCAGTATTTT
.	TRBV30	TRBJ1-5	.	CAWSVMSWYSNQPQHF	TGTGCCTGGAGTGTAATGTCTTGGTATAGCAATCAGCCCCAGCATTTT
.	TRBV7-2	TRBJ2-7	TRBD2	CASSLVAGGYEQYF	TGTGCCAGCAGCTTAGTAGCGGGGGGCTACGAGCAGTACTTC
few	TRBV18	TRBJ2-3	.	CASSPQALTDTQYF	TGTGCCAGCTCACCCCAAGCTCTCACAGATACGCAGTATTTT
.	TRBV5-6	TRBJ2-5	.	CASSLEQTLQETQYF	TGTGCCAGCAGCTTGGAACAGACCCTCCAAGAGACCCAGTACTTC
.	TRBV5-1	TRBJ2-7	.	CASSPTGLRTYEQYF	TGCGCCAGCAGCCCGACGGGACTTCGAACCTACGAGCAGTACTTC
.	TRBV30	TRBJ1-1	TRBD1	CAWWTGRAFF	TGTGCCTGGTGGACAGGGCGAGCTTTCTTT
few	TRBV7-2	TRBJ2-1	.	CASSPHRYNEQFF	TGTGCCAGCAGCCCCCACCGCTACAATGAGCAGTTCTTC
.	TRBV7-3	TRBJ2-2	.	CASSPRVLENTGELFF	TGTGCCAGCAGCCCCCGAGTCCTTGAGAACACCGGGGAGCTGTTTTTT
.	TRBV7-6	TRBJ2-7	.	CASSLAPGANSYEQYF	TGTGCCAGCAGCTTAGCGCCAGGGGCGAACTCCTACGAGCAGTACTTC
few	TRBV7-9	TRBJ2-7	.	CASSLEPGAVQYF	TGTGCCAGCAGCTTAGAGCCAGGGGCCGTACAGTACTTC
few	TRBV5-6	TRBJ2-1	TRBD2	CASSFPLAGSYNEQFF	TGTGCCAGCAGCTTCCCGCTAGCGGGATCCTACAATGAGCAGTTCTTC
few	TRBV30	TRBJ2-3	.	CASTLETSTDTQYF	TGTGCCTCCACCTTGGAGACAAGCACAGATACGCAGTATTTT
few	TRBV13	TRBJ2-5	TRBD2	CASSPRPGLAGSQETQYF	TGTGCCAGCAGCCCCAGGCCGGGACTAGCGGGGTCCCAAGAGACCCAGTACTTC
once	TRBV4-3	TRBJ2-2	.	CASSQVLGANTGELFF	TGCGCCAGCAGCCAAGTACTGGGGGCGAACACCGGGGAGCTGTTTTTT
.	TRBV9	TRBJ2-5	TRBD2	CASSPRVASGDSEETQYF	TGTGCCAGCAGCCCCCGGGTCGCTAGCGGGGATTCGGAGGAGACCCAGTACTTC
.	TRBV14	TRBJ2-7	.	CASSPRAGPYEQYF	TGTGCCAGCAGCCCGCGGGCTGGACCCTACGAGCAGTACTTC
few	TRBV11-2	TRBJ2-1	.	CASSLLPGASYNEQFF	TGTGCCAGCAGCTTACTCCCCGGCGCCTCCTACAATGAGCAGTTCTTC
few	TRBV29-1	TRBJ2-1	TRBD2	CSVEFSGGYNEQFF	TGCAGCGTTGAATTCAGCGGGGGTTACAATGAGCAGTTCTTC
few	TRBV11-2	TRBJ2-7	.	CASSLSLGRSEQYF	TGTGCCAGCAGCTTATCCCTAGGGAGGTCCGAGCAGTACTTC
.	TRBV18	TRBJ2-1	.	CASSPPTAREGQFF	TGTGCCAGCTCACCACCGACGGCTAGGGAAGGGCAGTTCTTC
few	TRBV29-1	TRBJ2-2	TRBD2	CSVMPGLAGVRTGELFF	TGCAGCGTAATGCCGGGACTAGCGGGAGTTCGGACCGGGGAGCTGTTTTTT
.	TRBV7-2	TRBJ2-3	.	CASSLAGGSTDTQYF	TGTGCCAGCAGCTTAGCGGGGGGAAGCACAGATACGCAGTATTTT
few	TRBV27	TRBJ1-1	.	CASLAGLGRGNTEAFF	TGTGCCAGCCTGGCGGGGTTAGGTCGAGGGAACACTGAAGCTTTCTTT
few	TRBV6-6	TRBJ1-4	.	CASSYGTGEKLFF	TGTGCCAGCAGTTACGGAACTGGTGAAAAACTGTTTTTT
many	TRBV19	TRBJ2-1	TRBD2	CASSPSGSPYNEQFF	TGTGCCAGTAGTCCGAGCGGGAGCCCCTACAATGAGCAGTTCTTC
few	TRBV18	TRBJ2-5	.	CASSPLEETQYF	TGTGCCAGCTCACCACTGGAGGAGACCCAGTACTTC
few	TRBV7-8	TRBJ2-1	.	CASSLESGEQFF	TGTGCCAGCAGCTTAGAGAGCGGAGAGCAGTTCTTC
.	TRBV5-1	TRBJ2-7	TRBD2	CASSSAFSGGSSYEQYF	TGCGCCAGCAGCTCGGCCTTTAGCGGGGGAAGCTCCTACGAGCAGTACTTC
few	TRBV5-1	TRBJ2-7	.	CASSLGGTRTYEQYF	TGCGCCAGCAGCTTGGGTGGGACCCGCACCTACGAGCAGTACTTC
.	TRBV15	TRBJ2-4	TRBD1	CATSRDTAGGGIQYF	TGTGCCACCAGCAGAGATACGGCAGGGGGTGGCATTCAGTACTTC
.	TRBV7-9	TRBJ1-4	.	CASSLAAGTEKLFF	TGTGCCAGCAGCTTAGCGGCAGGGACGGAAAAACTGTTTTTT
few	TRBV6-6	TRBJ2-3	.	CASSYAPTTTDTQYF	TGTGCCAGCAGTTACGCTCCGACTACCACAGATACGCAGTATTTT
.	TRBV15	TRBJ2-5	.	CATRGMSETQYF	TGTGCCACCCGAGGTATGTCAGAGACCCAGTACTTC
many	TRBV6-1	TRBJ2-5	.	CAILTEPLETQYF	TGTGCCATCCTGACGGAACCGTTGGAGACCCAGTACTTC
few	TRBV5-1	TRBJ2-6	.	CASSLVASVSSGANVLTF	TGCGCCAGCAGCTTGGTGGCTAGCGTAAGCTCTGGGGCCAACGTCCTGACTTTC
few	TRBV10-3	TRBJ2-5	TRBD2	CAISVTSAKETQYF	TGTGCCATCAGTGTGACTAGCGCGAAAGAGACCCAGTACTTC
few	TRBV5-1	TRBJ1-2	.	CASSLESPNYGYTF	TGCGCCAGCAGCTTGGAATCACCAAACTATGGCTACACCTTC
.	TRBV2	TRBJ1-1	.	CASSMGANTEAFF	TGTGCCAGCAGCATGGGGGCGAACACTGAAGCTTTCTTT
many	TRBV30	TRBJ2-6	TRBD1	CACNRGPANVLTF	TGTGCCTGCAACAGGGGGCCAGCCAACGTCCTGACTTTC
many	TRBV5-4	TRBJ2-3	.	CASSFDSVSTDTQYF	TGTGCCAGCAGCTTCGATAGCGTTAGCACAGATACGCAGTATTTT
.	TRBV20-1	TRBJ2-7	.	CSALDSYEQYF	TGCAGTGCCCTGGACAGCTACGAGCAGTACTTC
.	TRBV5-6	TRBJ2-1	.	CASTLGPNNEQFF	TGTGCCAGCACCTTGGGACCTAACAATGAGCAGTTCTTC
.	TRBV6-1	TRBJ2-1	TRBD2	CASSELAGGYNEQFF	TGTGCCAGCAGTGAACTAGCGGGAGGGTACAATGAGCAGTTCTTC
.	TRBV5-1	TRBJ2-7	.	CASSLTVAGYEQYF	TGCGCCAGCAGCTTGACAGTAGCCGGCTACGAGCAGTACTTC
.	TRBV9	TRBJ1-4	.	CASSRGSNEKLFF	TGTGCCAGCAGTAGGGGGTCTAATGAAAAACTGTTTTTT
few	TRBV4-1	TRBJ2-7	.	CASSQGSGWRSEQYF	TGCGCCAGCAGCCAAGGTTCCGGGTGGCGTTCCGAGCAGTACTTC
.	TRBV30	TRBJ1-2	.	CAWSQYTGLLGYTF	TGTGCCTGGAGCCAATACACAGGGCTCCTAGGCTACACCTTC
.	TRBV25-1	TRBJ1-2	TRBD1	CASSTNLQGVGYGYTF	TGTGCCAGCAGTACGAACCTACAGGGGGTCGGCTATGGCTACACCTTC
.	TRBV7-2	TRBJ2-2	.	CASGRSVSGTGELFF	TGTGCCAGCGGCCGATCCGTTTCCGGCACCGGGGAGCTGTTTTTT
few	TRBV14	TRBJ2-1	.	CASGFYNEQFF	TGTGCCAGCGGCTTTTACAATGAGCAGTTCTTC
medium-sized	TRBV29-1	TRBJ2-3	TRBD2	CSVPSTSTIGDTQYF	TGCAGCGTTCCCTCGACTAGCACAATAGGAGATACGCAGTATTTT